Listed below are T cell receptor beta chains from one sample, sequenced in a study of T cells in Graves' hyperthyroidism and ophthalmopathy. TCRdb re-analysed the multiplex PCR reads in MiXCR, keeping a single row per CDR3 protein. The table records nearly 110,000 distinct CDR3 sequences, about a sixth of them present only once. The material sequenced was blood. The receptor set was obtained from a woman aged 45-59 years with Graves' hyperthyroidism. The CDR3 runs from the conserved cysteine through the conserved F or W. The D gene is left open where the match is weak. Some rows mark clone size as missing; the rest say once, few, many or name a class of expanded clone.

CDR3 length	V gene	clone size	D gene	J gene	CDR3 protein	CDR3 DNA
16	TRBV20-1	few	TRBD2	TRBJ2-2	CSASILAGGLSGELFF	TGCAGTGCTAGTATCCTAGCGGGAGGGCTGAGCGGGGAGCTGTTTTTT
13	TRBV20-1	few	.	TRBJ2-3	CSARDEGADTQYF	TGCAGTGCTAGAGATGAGGGGGCAGATACGCAGTATTTT
14	TRBV19	many	.	TRBJ1-5	CASSIESEGQPQHF	TGTGCCAGTAGTATAGAATCGGAGGGGCAGCCCCAGCATTTT
16	TRBV6-2/TRBV6-3	many	.	TRBJ2-1	CASSYPRGASYNEQFF	TGTGCCAGCAGTTACCCTCGGGGTGCGTCCTACAATGAGCAGTTCTTC
14	TRBV7-9	many	.	TRBJ2-6	CASSERAGANVLTF	TGTGCCAGCAGCGAAAGGGCTGGGGCCAACGTCCTGACTTTC
14	TRBV5-1	many	TRBD1	TRBJ2-5	CASSVGTVQETQYF	TGCGCCAGCAGCGTAGGGACAGTTCAAGAGACCCAGTACTTC
15	TRBV18	many	.	TRBJ1-1	CASSPPGALNTEAFF	TGTGCCAGCTCACCACCGGGGGCCCTGAACACTGAAGCTTTCTTT
14	TRBV5-8	many	TRBD2	TRBJ2-1	CASSWTSGDNEQFF	TGTGCCAGCAGCTGGACTAGCGGGGACAATGAGCAGTTCTTC
15	TRBV2	many	.	TRBJ2-1	CASTIDYTPDNEQFF	TGTGCCAGCACCATTGACTACACACCAGACAATGAGCAGTTCTTC
15	TRBV6-5	many	.	TRBJ1-2	CASSYSPAPNYGYTF	TGTGCCAGCAGTTACTCCCCAGCCCCTAACTATGGCTACACCTTC
12	TRBV12-3/TRBV12-4	many	.	TRBJ1-1	CASKAGYTEAFF	TGTGCCAGCAAGGCGGGGTACACTGAAGCTTTCTTT
13	TRBV10-3	many	.	TRBJ1-1	CAISGQQNTEAFF	TGTGCCATCAGTGGTCAGCAGAACACTGAAGCTTTCTTT
15	TRBV2	many	.	TRBJ2-3	CASSFRTAGSDTQYF	TGTGCCAGCAGCTTTAGGACGGCGGGGTCAGATACGCAGTATTTT
15	TRBV28	many	.	TRBJ1-5	CASSPEIHSNQPQHF	TGTGCCAGCAGCCCCGAAATTCATAGCAATCAGCCCCAGCATTTT
13	TRBV7-9	many	.	TRBJ1-5	CASSLSIQSPQHF	TGTGCCAGCAGCCTCTCAATCCAATCGCCCCAGCATTTT
13	TRBV4-2	many	.	TRBJ1-1	CASSQDTRNEAFF	TGTGCCAGCAGCCAAGATACAAGGAATGAAGCTTTCTTT
13	TRBV19	.	.	TRBJ2-7	CASSISFVYEQYF	TGTGCCAGTAGTATAAGTTTTGTGTACGAGCAGTACTTC
14	TRBV7-9	.	.	TRBJ2-1	CASSPTSGTNEQFF	TGTGCCAGCAGCCCCACTTCGGGGACCAATGAGCAGTTCTTC
14	TRBV29-1	many	TRBD1	TRBJ2-7	CSVVRQGFPYEQYF	TGCAGCGTTGTTAGACAGGGGTTCCCCTACGAGCAGTACTTC
12	TRBV7-2	.	.	TRBJ1-1	CASSLPGAEAFF	TGTGCCAGCAGCCTCCCTGGCGCCGAAGCTTTCTTT
11	TRBV6-1	many	.	TRBJ1-1	CASSDPGPTFF	TGTGCCAGCAGTGATCCGGGACCGACCTTCTTT
13	TRBV6-1	many	.	TRBJ1-6	CAGQLSYNSPLHF	TGTGCCGGCCAACTGTCCTATAATTCACCCCTCCACTTT
15	TRBV20-1	many	TRBD2	TRBJ2-1	CSALPGLAGVNEQFF	TGCAGTGCTCTCCCGGGACTAGCGGGAGTCAATGAGCAGTTCTTC
15	TRBV5-1	many	TRBD2	TRBJ2-3	CASSLTSGYTDTQYF	TGCGCCAGCAGCTTGACTAGCGGATACACAGATACGCAGTATTTT
15	TRBV5-1	few	TRBD2	TRBJ2-1	CASTPFSGGGNEQFF	TGCGCCAGCACCCCCTTTAGCGGGGGGGGGAATGAGCAGTTCTTC
17	TRBV20-1	many	TRBD2	TRBJ2-1	CSARRASGRFGYNEQFF	TGCAGTGCCCGACGGGCTAGCGGGAGGTTTGGGTACAATGAGCAGTTCTTC
13	TRBV5-1	many	.	TRBJ1-5	CASSPGDEQPQHF	TGCGCCAGCAGCCCAGGGGACGAGCAGCCCCAGCATTTT
12	TRBV11-2	many	.	TRBJ2-1	CASSPIGGEQFF	TGTGCCAGCAGCCCGATCGGCGGCGAGCAGTTCTTC
15	TRBV28	many	.	TRBJ1-1	CASSTPDLMNTEAFF	TGTGCCAGCAGTACCCCCGACCTCATGAACACTGAAGCTTTCTTT
15	TRBV12-3/TRBV12-4	.	.	TRBJ2-1	CASSLGAGVVNEQFF	TGTGCCAGCAGTTTAGGGGCAGGGGTTGTCAATGAGCAGTTCTTC
13	TRBV25-1	many	.	TRBJ1-1	CATSRGADTEAFF	TGTGCCACCAGCCGGGGGGCGGACACTGAAGCTTTCTTT
13	TRBV19	many	.	TRBJ1-4	CASRQVLNEKLFF	TGTGCCAGCCGCCAGGTCCTTAATGAAAAACTGTTTTTT
14	TRBV12-3/TRBV12-4	many	.	TRBJ1-1	CASSQPQGGTEAFF	TGTGCCAGCAGCCAACCTCAGGGTGGGACTGAAGCTTTCTTT
15	TRBV12-3/TRBV12-4	many	.	TRBJ1-2	CASSFVKSSNYGYTF	TGTGCCAGCAGTTTCGTAAAGTCCTCTAACTATGGCTACACCTTC
13	TRBV29-1	many	.	TRBJ1-1	CSVRQFLNTEAFF	TGCAGCGTCCGACAGTTCCTGAACACTGAAGCTTTCTTT
15	TRBV5-1	many	.	TRBJ2-1	CASSLLPLSYNEQFF	TGCGCCAGCAGCTTGCTCCCCCTGTCGTACAATGAGCAGTTCTTC
14	TRBV29-1	many	.	TRBJ2-3	CSVAPQGSADTQYF	TGCAGCGTCGCACCACAGGGTTCCGCAGATACGCAGTATTTT
14	TRBV20-1	many	.	TRBJ2-1	CSARSPPTGNEQFF	TGCAGTGCTAGATCTCCACCTACGGGCAATGAGCAGTTCTTC
15	TRBV2	many	TRBD2	TRBJ2-1	CASSEPGLVRDEQFF	TGTGCCAGCAGTGAACCAGGACTAGTTAGGGATGAGCAGTTCTTC
14	TRBV6-2/TRBV6-3	many	TRBD1	TRBJ1-1	CASSGRQGYTEAFF	TGTGCCAGCAGTGGTCGACAGGGGTACACTGAAGCTTTCTTT
15	TRBV28	few	TRBD1	TRBJ1-2	CASSLGTGAGYGYTF	TGTGCCAGCAGTTTGGGGACAGGGGCTGGCTATGGCTACACCTTC
13	TRBV20-1	many	.	TRBJ2-5	CSAREGMRGTQYF	TGCAGTGCTAGAGAAGGGATGAGGGGGACCCAGTACTTC
14	TRBV28	many	.	TRBJ1-4	CASSLITANEKLFF	TGTGCCAGCAGTTTGATCACAGCTAATGAAAAACTGTTTTTT
13	TRBV5-1	many	.	TRBJ1-1	CASSSHRGHEAFF	TGCGCCAGCAGCTCGCACAGAGGACATGAAGCTTTCTTT
15	TRBV30	many	TRBD2	TRBJ2-1	CAWSGGLAGSNEQFF	TGTGCCTGGAGTGGGGGACTAGCGGGCTCCAATGAGCAGTTCTTC
15	TRBV20-1	many	TRBD2	TRBJ2-1	CSARVGLAGYNEQFF	TGCAGTGCTAGGGTCGGACTAGCGGGTTACAATGAGCAGTTCTTC
16	TRBV6-1	many	TRBD2	TRBJ2-1	CASSSTSGSSYNEQFF	TGTGCCAGCAGTTCGACTAGCGGTTCCTCCTACAATGAGCAGTTCTTC
13	TRBV10-3	once	TRBD1	TRBJ1-2	CASTGTGFNGHTF	TGTGCCTCGACTGGGACAGGGTTTAACGGCCACACCTTC
17	TRBV27	many	TRBD1	TRBJ1-1	CASSRHGQGALNTEAFF	TGTGCCAGCAGTCGACACGGACAGGGGGCGCTTAATACTGAAGCTTTCTTT
13	TRBV7-9	few	.	TRBJ2-1	CASSFQGNNEQFF	TGTGCCAGCAGCTTTCAAGGCAACAATGAGCAGTTCTTC
17	TRBV11-1	few	TRBD1	TRBJ2-3	CASSWTGGARGTDTQYF	TGTGCCAGCAGCTGGACAGGGGGAGCGAGGGGCACAGATACGCAGTATTTT
13	TRBV19	.	.	TRBJ2-5	CASSSGPGGTQYF	TGTGCCAGTAGTTCCGGCCCCGGGGGGACCCAGTACTTC
14	TRBV6-2/TRBV6-3	many	TRBD1	TRBJ1-4	CASSTQGESEKLFF	TGTGCCAGCAGCACACAGGGGGAAAGCGAAAAACTGTTTTTT
16	TRBV7-6	few	TRBD2	TRBJ2-1	CTSSLSGLAGFNEQFF	TGTACCAGCAGCTTAAGTGGTCTAGCGGGATTTAATGAGCAGTTCTTC
13	TRBV2	.	.	TRBJ2-7	CATKGGALYEQYF	TGTGCTACTAAGGGGGGGGCCCTCTACGAGCAGTACTTC
16	TRBV15	.	.	TRBJ1-5	CATSSGMGFGNQPQHF	TGTGCCACCAGCTCGGGAATGGGATTTGGCAATCAGCCCCAGCATTTT